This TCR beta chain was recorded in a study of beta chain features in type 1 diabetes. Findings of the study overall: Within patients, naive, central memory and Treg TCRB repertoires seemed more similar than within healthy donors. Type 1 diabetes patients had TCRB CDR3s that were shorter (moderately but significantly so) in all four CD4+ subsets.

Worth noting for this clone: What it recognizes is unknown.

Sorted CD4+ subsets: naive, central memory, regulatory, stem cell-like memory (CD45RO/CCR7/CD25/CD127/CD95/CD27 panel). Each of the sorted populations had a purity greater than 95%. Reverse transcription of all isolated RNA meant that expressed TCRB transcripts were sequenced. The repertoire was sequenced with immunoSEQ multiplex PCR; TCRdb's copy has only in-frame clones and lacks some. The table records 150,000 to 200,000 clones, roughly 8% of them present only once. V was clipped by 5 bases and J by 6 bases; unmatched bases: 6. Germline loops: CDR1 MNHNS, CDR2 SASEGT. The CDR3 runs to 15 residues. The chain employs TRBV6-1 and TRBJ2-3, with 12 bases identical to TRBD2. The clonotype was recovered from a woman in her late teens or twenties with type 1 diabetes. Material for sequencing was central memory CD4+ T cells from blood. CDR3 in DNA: TGTGCCAGCAGTCGCCGGACTAGCGGGGTGGATACGCAGTATTTT. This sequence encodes CASSRRTSGVDTQYF.